Below, 8 T cell receptor beta chains from the same sample are listed, as sequenced in a study of T cells in Graves' hyperthyroidism and ophthalmopathy. TCR beta CDR3 region amplification was performed from RNA transcripts. First-round RT-PCR targeting the TCR CDR3 was performed with the HTBI primer set. MiXCR was run by TCRdb on the multiplex PCR reads, yielding one entry per CDR3 protein. The table includes approximately 400,000 distinct CDR3 sequences, approximately 13% detected once. Sequencing was carried out using blood. These receptors came from a man aged 30-40 years with Graves' hyperthyroidism that later progressed to Graves' ophthalmopathy.

This clonotype has ten or more counts. The chain combines TRBV20-1 with TRBJ1-2, with D possibly matching TRBD1 (6 bases). The CDR3 totals 14 residues. Germline CDR1 is DFQATT and CDR2 is SNEGSKA (reference sequence). The V end lost 7 bases, the J end lost 2 bases, and 17 bases lay between the germline ends. CDR3 sequence reads: CSVRGGRTNYGYTF. In DNA, the CDR3 is TGCAGTGTTAGGGGGGGACGTACGAACTATGGCTACACCTTC.

The sample holds many counts of this clonotype. V gene TRBV7-8 combines with J gene TRBJ2-7; D may be TRBD2 (5 bases). CDR1 and CDR2 (germline): SGHVS, FQNEAQ. The CDR3 length is 16 residues. V lost 3 bases and J lost 1, with 16 bases in between. The CDR3 protein is CASSFPAGGNSYEQYF. The CDR3 DNA sequence: TGTGCCAGCAGCTTCCCGGCCGGAGGAAATTCCTACGAGCAGTACTTC.

J is TRBJ2-7 and V is TRBV20-1, with a possible D match to TRBD1 (5 bases). Germline loops: CDR1 DFQATT, CDR2 SNEGSKA (reference sequence). The V and J ends lost 3 bases and 2 bases respectively, with 11 bases between them. This CDR3 has 13 residues. CDR3 residues: CSARSRATYEQYF. The CDR3 bases are TGCAGTGCTAGGTCCAGGGCCACCTACGAGCAGTACTTC.

This clonotype was seen ten or more times. The V call is TRBV7-9, the J call TRBJ2-3; 10 bases are shared with TRBD1. Germline V CDR1 and CDR2: SEHNR, FQNEAQ (reference sequence). Trimming removed 5 bases from V and 0 bases from J; junction bases left unmatched: 2. The CDR3 is 15 amino acids. The CDR3 coding sequence is TGTGCCAGCAGCGACAGGGGGCTTAGCACAGATACGCAGTATTTT. Translation: CASSDRGLSTDTQYF.

The chain links TRBV4-1 to TRBJ2-7; perhaps TRBD1 as D (5 bases). CDR3 length: 17 residues. V shed 1 base and J shed 0 bases, with 16 bases lying between them. Germline V lookup: CDR1 MGHRA, CDR2 YSYEKL. DNA of the CDR3: TGCGCCAGCAGCCAAGGTCTTCCAGGGCCTAGCTCCTACGAGCAGTACTTC. Translation gives CASSQGLPGPSSYEQYF.

The chain combines TRBV27 with TRBJ2-5; D is possibly TRBD2 (5 bases). Trimming took off 7 bases at V and 4 bases at J, with 10 bases between the two ends. CDR3 size: 12 residues. Germline V gene lookup returns CDR1 MNHEY and CDR2 SMNVEV (reference sequence). The CDR3 DNA reads TGTGCCAGCAAGGTGGCGGGAGAGACCCAGTACTTC. Residues: CASKVAGETQYF.

This clonotype was seen at least ten times. This rearrangement joins TRBV4-2 to TRBJ1-4, with 8 bases aligning to TRBD1. This CDR3 has 15 residues. Germline assignment: CDR1 LGHNA and CDR2 YNFKEQ. Trimming cost V 5 bases and J 1 base; bases outside gene matches: 3. This chain's CDR3 is CASSSDRVTNEKLFF. The CDR3 coding sequence is TGTGCCAGCAGCTCGGACAGGGTAACTAATGAAAAACTGTTTTTT.

Regarding this clonotype: This could be a read error, since a much larger clone is one nucleotide away. The chain joins TRBV3-1 to TRBJ2-7; a possible D gene is TRBD1 (6 bases). Germline assignment: CDR1 LGHDT and CDR2 YNNKEL (reference sequence). This CDR3 is 16 amino acids long. V gave up 2 bases and J gave up 5 bases, with 19 bases separating them. CDR3 sequence reads: CASSQSPGHETHEQYF. The CDR3 bases are TGTGCCAGCAGCCAATCTCCGGGACACGAAACCCACGAGCAGTACTTC.